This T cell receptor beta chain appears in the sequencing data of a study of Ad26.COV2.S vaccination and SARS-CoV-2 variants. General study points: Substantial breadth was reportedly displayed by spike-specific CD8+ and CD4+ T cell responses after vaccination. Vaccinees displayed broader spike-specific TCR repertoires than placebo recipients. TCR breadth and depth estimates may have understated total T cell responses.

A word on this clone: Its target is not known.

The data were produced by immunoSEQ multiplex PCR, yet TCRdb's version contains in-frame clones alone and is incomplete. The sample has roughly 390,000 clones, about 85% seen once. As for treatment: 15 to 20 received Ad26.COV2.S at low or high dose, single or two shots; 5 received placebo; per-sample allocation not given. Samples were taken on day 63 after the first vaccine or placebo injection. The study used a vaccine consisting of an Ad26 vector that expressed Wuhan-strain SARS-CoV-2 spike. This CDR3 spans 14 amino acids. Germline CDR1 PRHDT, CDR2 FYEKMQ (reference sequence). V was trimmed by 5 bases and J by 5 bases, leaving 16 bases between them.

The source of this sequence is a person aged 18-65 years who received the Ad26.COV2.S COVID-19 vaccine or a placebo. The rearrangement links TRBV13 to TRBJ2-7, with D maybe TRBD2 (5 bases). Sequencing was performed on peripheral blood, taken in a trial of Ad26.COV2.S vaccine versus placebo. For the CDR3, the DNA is TGTGCCAGCAGCCTAACACTAGAACCCCACGAGCAGTACTTC. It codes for CASSLTLEPHEQYF.